The 16 T cell receptor beta chains below come from one sample, sequenced in a study of T cell responses to AZD1222 COVID-19 vaccine. The repertoire was sequenced with immunoSEQ multiplex PCR; TCRdb's copy has only in-frame clones and lacks some. The table has around 99,000 clones, roughly 90% seen once. The source was peripheral blood, collected on day 0 of AZD1222 vaccination. These receptors were collected from an adult in good health.

The chain links TRBV6-2 or TRBV6-3 to TRBJ2-2, with unresolved D. The ends were cut back, 2 bases at V and 4 bases at J, with 8 bases in the middle. The CDR3 runs 14 residues. Looked up from germline, CDR1 is MNHEY and CDR2 is SVGEGT. The CDR3 region is CASSYPHPTGELFF. In DNA form, the CDR3 reads TGTGCCAGCAGTTACCCTCACCCCACCGGGGAGCTGTTTTTT.

Only one count was recorded for this clone. J is TRBJ2-1 and V is TRBV30; TRBD2 agrees at 11 bases. Germline V lookup: CDR1 GTSNPN, CDR2 SVGIG (reference sequence). The CDR3 has 14 residues. The trim removed 5 bases at V and 11 bases at J, leaving 11 bases unmatched. The CDR3 sequence: CAWQLAGANNQQFF. As DNA, the CDR3 is TGTGCCTGGCAACTAGCGGGAGCAAATAATCAGCAGTTCTTC.

This clone showed up just a few times. The gene calls are TRBV4-3 and TRBJ1-2; TRBD1 aligns across 8 bases. Germline trimming cut 2 bases from V and 8 bases from J; bases unmatched to any gene: 4. Germline V gives CDR1 LGHNA, CDR2 YSLEER. This CDR3 comprises 13 residues. CDR3 sequence (DNA): TGCGCCAGCAGCCAACTACAGGGGGAAGGCTACACCTTC. Translation gives CASSQLQGEGYTF.

This clone was counted at least ten times. J is TRBJ2-2 and V is TRBV29-1; D remains unclear. This CDR3 region has 14 residues. The germline V and J ends were trimmed by 0 bases and 2 bases, with 7 bases remaining between them. Germline V CDR1 and CDR2: SQVTM, ANQGSEA. CDR3 nucleotides: TGCAGCGTTGAAGATTTAGGAAACACCGGGGAGCTGTTTTTT. Protein: CSVEDLGNTGELFF.

This clone came up once. The chain couples TRBV19 to TRBJ1-2; D perhaps matches TRBD1 (5 bases). CDR1 is LNHDA and CDR2 is SQIVND in the germline V gene (reference sequence). CDR3 length: 14 residues. V lost 7 bases, J lost 1 base, and 13 bases lay in between. CDR3 sequence: CASKSGTVNYGYTF. CDR3 DNA: TGTGCCAGTAAATCCGGGACGGTTAACTATGGCTACACCTTC.

The chain joins TRBV27 to TRBJ2-7, with unresolved D. V lost 5 bases and J 10 bases, leaving 18 bases between the germline ends. The CDR3 spans 13 residues. CDR1 MNHEY and CDR2 SMNVEV come from the germline V gene (reference sequence). The CDR3 here is CASSPPLRNRQYF. CDR3 coding DNA: TGTGCCAGCAGTCCCCCCCTCAGAAACCGCCAGTACTTC.

This clone is medium-sized. The V gene is TRBV5-8, the J gene TRBJ2-6, with D possibly TRBD2 on 5 matching bases. The CDR3 runs to 15 residues. CDR1 and CDR2 from the germline V gene are SGHTS and YDEGEE. V lost 1 base and J 2 bases, leaving 7 bases between the germline ends. DNA of the CDR3: TGTGCCAGCAGCTTGACGGGGACTGGGGCCAACGTCCTGACTTTC. It specifies CASSLTGTGANVLTF.

The rearrangement uses TRBV2 and TRBJ2-3; 11 nucleotides match TRBD2. From germline, CDR1 is SNHLY and CDR2 FYNNEI. This CDR3 contains 16 residues. Unmatched junction bases numbered 5, after V lost 6 bases and J lost 0 bases. CDR3 protein: CASRKRLAGSTDTQYF. CDR3 DNA sequence: TGTGCCAGCAGAAAAAGACTAGCGGGAAGCACAGATACGCAGTATTTT.

This rearrangement joins TRBV18 to TRBJ2-7; D perhaps matches TRBD2 (5 bases). Per germline, CDR1 KGHSH and CDR2 LQKENI. V was trimmed by 8 bases and J by 1 base, leaving 15 bases between them. This CDR3 region has 14 residues. CDR3 region: CASAGPLGSYEQYF. DNA for the CDR3: TGTGCCAGCGCGGGTCCCCTGGGGTCCTACGAGCAGTACTTC. Using reference TRBV18 and TRBJ2-7 for the parts outside the CDR3, the full variable domain is NAGVMQNPRHLVRRRGQEARLRCSPMKGHSHVYWYRQLPEEGLKFMVYLQKENIIDESGMPKERFSAEFPKEGPSILRIQQVVRGDSAAYFCASAGPLGSYEQYFGPGTRLTVT.

The gene calls are TRBV28 and TRBJ2-7; tentative D call: TRBD1 (5 bases). V gave up 6 bases and J gave up 5 bases, with 17 bases separating them. The CDR3 totals 14 residues. Germline values: CDR1 MDHEN, CDR2 SYDVKM. CDR3 DNA sequence: TGTGCCAGCAGATATTCGACAGTAAGAGACGAGCAGTACTTC. Translation gives CASRYSTVRDEQYF.

The chain links TRBV19 to TRBJ1-1; 7 positions match TRBD1. This CDR3 comprises 14 residues. Germline V gives CDR1 LNHDA, CDR2 SQIVND (reference sequence). V was clipped by 6 bases and J by 8 bases; unmatched bases: 12. In DNA form, the CDR3 reads TGTGCCAGTAGCGCACTCAGGGGGGGGCAAGAAGCTTTCTTT. It is translated as CASSALRGGQEAFF.

The rearrangement uses TRBV4-1 and TRBJ2-7, with D possibly being TRBD1 (6 bases). Per the germline V gene, CDR1 is MGHRA and CDR2 is YSYEKL. CDR3 length equals 13 residues. V lost 0 bases and J 5 bases, leaving 8 bases between the germline ends. CDR3 bases: TGCGCCAGCAGCCAAGACAGGGGAGACGAGCAGTACTTC. Encoded protein: CASSQDRGDEQYF.

The chain combines TRBV7-2 with TRBJ2-1; 9 nucleotides line up with TRBD1. CDR3 length: 13 amino acids. The J segment lost 4 bases and the V segment lost 8 bases, leaving 3 bases of the junction unmatched. In germline, CDR1 is SGHTA, CDR2 FQGNSA. CDR3: CASGDRVYNEQFF. CDR3 in DNA: TGTGCCAGCGGGGACAGGGTGTACAATGAGCAGTTCTTC. Combining the CDR3 with reference TRBV7-2 and TRBJ2-1 gives the whole variable domain GAGVSQSPSNKVTEKGKDVELRCDPISGHTALYWYRQSLGQGLEFLIYFQGNSAPDKSGLPSDRFSAERTGGSVSTLTIQRTQQEDSAVYLCASGDRVYNEQFFGPGTRLTVL.

V gene TRBV10-3 combines with J gene TRBJ1-1, with 8 positions matching TRBD1. The CDR3 loop spans 14 amino acids. Germline V CDR1 and CDR2: ENHRY, SYGVKD. The junction had 10 bases not matched to a gene; V was cut back by 5 bases and J by 8 bases. CDR3 region: CAISTPGQGMEAFF. The DNA of the CDR3 is TGTGCCATCAGTACTCCAGGACAGGGAATGGAAGCTTTCTTT.

This clone was observed a handful of times. The rearrangement links TRBV27 to TRBJ1-5, with no clear D. Germline V gene lookup returns CDR1 MNHEY and CDR2 SMNVEV (reference sequence). Trimming stripped 4 bases from V and 0 bases from J, with 10 bases between. This CDR3 has 15 residues. The CDR3 protein is CASSSYGYSNQPQHF. The CDR3 DNA reads as TGTGCCAGCAGTTCCTACGGTTATAGCAATCAGCCCCAGCATTTT.

The V call is TRBV19, the J call TRBJ2-6; 8 bases are a match to TRBD1. The CDR3 totals 15 residues. Trimming took 3 bases from V and 6 from J; bases not matched to a gene: 4. Germline assignment: CDR1 LNHDA and CDR2 SQIVND (reference sequence). CDR3 sequence (DNA): TGTGCCAGTAGTATCAGGGGGCTTGCGGCCAACGTCCTGACTTTC. It translates to CASSIRGLAANVLTF.